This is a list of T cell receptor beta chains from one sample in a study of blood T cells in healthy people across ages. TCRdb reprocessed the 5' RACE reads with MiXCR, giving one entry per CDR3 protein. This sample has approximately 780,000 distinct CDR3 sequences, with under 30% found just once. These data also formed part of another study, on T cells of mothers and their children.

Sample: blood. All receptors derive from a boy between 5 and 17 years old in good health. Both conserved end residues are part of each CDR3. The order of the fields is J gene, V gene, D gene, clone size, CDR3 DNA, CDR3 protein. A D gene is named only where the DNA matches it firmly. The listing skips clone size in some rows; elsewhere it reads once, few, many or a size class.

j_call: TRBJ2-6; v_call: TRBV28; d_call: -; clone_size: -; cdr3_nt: TGTGCCAGCAGTCCCATTCTCGATCTCACAGGGGCCAACGTCCTGACTTTC; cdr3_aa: CASSPILDLTGANVLTF
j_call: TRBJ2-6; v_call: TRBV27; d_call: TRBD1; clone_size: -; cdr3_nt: TGTGCCACATTAGGGGAGGGACAGGGCGCTGGGGCCAACGTCCTGACTTTC; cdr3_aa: CATLGEGQGAGANVLTF
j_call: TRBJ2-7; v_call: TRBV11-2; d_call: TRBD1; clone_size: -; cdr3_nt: TGTGCCAGCAGTTTAGTGTCCCGGACAGGGGCCGAGCAGTACTTC; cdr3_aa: CASSLVSRTGAEQYF
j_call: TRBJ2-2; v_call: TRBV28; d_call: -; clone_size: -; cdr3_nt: TGTGCCAGCGGTCGACCCGGGACAACGAACACCGGGGAGCTGTTTTTT; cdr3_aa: CASGRPGTTNTGELFF
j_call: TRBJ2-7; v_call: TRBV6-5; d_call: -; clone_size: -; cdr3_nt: TGTGCCACCTGGGGGACGACCTACGAGCAGTACTTC; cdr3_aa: CATWGTTYEQYF
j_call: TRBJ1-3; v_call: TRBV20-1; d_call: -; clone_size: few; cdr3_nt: TGCAGTGCTAGTATGCCAAATGGAAACACCATATATTTT; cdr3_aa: CSASMPNGNTIYF
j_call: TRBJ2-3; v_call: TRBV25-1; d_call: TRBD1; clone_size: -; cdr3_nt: TGTGCCAGCAGTGGGACAGGGGGCAAGGGCACAGATACGCAGTATTTT; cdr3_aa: CASSGTGGKGTDTQYF
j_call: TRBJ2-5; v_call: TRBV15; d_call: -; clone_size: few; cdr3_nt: TGTGCCACCAGCAGCGCCGTCCTAGCGAAAGAGACCCAGTACTTC; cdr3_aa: CATSSAVLAKETQYF
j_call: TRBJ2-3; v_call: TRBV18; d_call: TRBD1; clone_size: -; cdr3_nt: TGTGCCAGCTCGCAGGGACAGGGTATCCCTACGCAGTATTTT; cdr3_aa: CASSQGQGIPTQYF
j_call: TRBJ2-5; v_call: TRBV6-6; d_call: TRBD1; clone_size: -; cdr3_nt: TGTGCCAGCAGTTACTTGGGACAGTTAGAGACCCAGTACTTC; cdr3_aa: CASSYLGQLETQYF